A selection of T cell receptor beta chains follows, all from one sample in a study of TIL therapy for anti-PD-1-resistant metastatic lung cancer. The repertoire was sequenced with immunoSEQ multiplex PCR; TCRdb's copy has only in-frame clones and lacks some. Of 54,000 or so clones listed, over 70% were seen once; the top ten hold 1.8%. The source material was blood, sampled at baseline. Receptor source: a person aged 25 to 80 with non-small cell lung cancer. The CDR3 runs from the conserved cysteine through the conserved F or W. The D gene is left open where the match is weak. Clone size is stated in some rows and not others, as once, few, many or a class when expanded.

TRBJ1-2 TRBV19 NA NA TGTGCCAGTAGTGCCGGGACGGTGTGGGTAGGCTACACCTTC CASSAGTVWVGYTF
TRBJ2-7 TRBV9 TRBD1 NA TGTGCCAGCAGCCAGACCGGGACAGAGACCTACGAGCAGTACTTC CASSQTGTETYEQYF
TRBJ1-4 TRBV9 NA NA TGTGCCAGCAGCGTAGATCCAGGAAATATCTTTGAAAAACTGTTTTTT CASSVDPGNIFEKLFF
TRBJ1-3 TRBV6-5 NA once TGTGCCAGCAGTTACGGGTACGGCTCCGGAAACACCATATATTTT CASSYGYGSGNTIYF
TRBJ2-5 TRBV28 NA NA TGTGCCAGCAGTTTCGCGGAGACCCAGTACTTC CASSFAETQYF
TRBJ2-7 TRBV7-9 NA few TGTGCCAGCAGCTTAGAATTGCAGGGCCACGAGCAGTACTTC CASSLELQGHEQYF
TRBJ1-4 TRBV7-9 NA NA TGTGCCAGCAGCTCCGGACAGACCGCAACTAATGAAAAACTGTTTTTT CASSSGQTATNEKLFF
TRBJ1-2 TRBV6-1 NA NA TGTGCCAGCAGTGAAGCGCGGGGACTTTCTAACTATGGCTACACCTTC CASSEARGLSNYGYTF
TRBJ1-2 TRBV7-2 TRBD1 few TGTGCCAGCAGCGTAACACCGGGACAGGGCTATGGCTACACCTTC CASSVTPGQGYGYTF
TRBJ2-7 TRBV5-6 NA NA TGTGCCAGCAGCTTGGACAGGGAACTCTACGAGCAGTACTTC CASSLDRELYEQYF
TRBJ2-7 TRBV5-1 NA NA TGCGCCAGCAGCCGGGCAGGGGTTGCCTACGAGCAGTACTTC CASSRAGVAYEQYF